This T cell receptor (beta chain) is drawn from a study of beta chain features in type 1 diabetes. Notes on the study in general: Within patients, naive, central memory and Treg TCRB repertoires seemed more similar than within healthy donors. The VDJ junctions of type 1 diabetes patients carried fewer insertions and more deletions.

Reverse transcribing all isolated RNA meant expressed TCRB transcripts were sequenced. Using immunoSEQ multiplex PCR, the repertoire was profiled, and TCRdb retains in-frame clones only, with some absent. The sample contains about 240,000 clones, about 30% of which appear only once. This clone was found a few times. Its antigen is unknown. The single heparinised draw taken from each donor contained about 110 mL of blood on average. Material for sequencing was central memory CD4+ T cells from blood. The sequence was collected from a man aged 25 to 40 in good health.

DNA for the CDR3: TGCACCAGCAGCCCTGATGACAGGACTTCTTGCAATGAGCAGTTCTTC. It yields the protein CTSSPDDRTSCNEQFF. This chain uses TRBV1 with TRBJ2-1; no check of the table's D call, TRBD1, against the DNA was made. TRBV1 is annotated as a pseudogene. There are 16 residues in the CDR3.